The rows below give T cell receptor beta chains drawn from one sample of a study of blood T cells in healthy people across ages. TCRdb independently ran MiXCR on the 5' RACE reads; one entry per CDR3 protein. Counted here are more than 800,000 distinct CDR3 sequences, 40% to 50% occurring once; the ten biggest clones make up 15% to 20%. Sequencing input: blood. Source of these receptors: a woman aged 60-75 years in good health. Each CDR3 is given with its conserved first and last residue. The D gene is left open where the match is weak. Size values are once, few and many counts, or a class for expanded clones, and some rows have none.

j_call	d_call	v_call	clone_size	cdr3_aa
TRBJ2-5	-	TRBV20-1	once	CSARDLLLAEETQYF
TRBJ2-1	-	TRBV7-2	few	CASSLWGTSLNEQFF
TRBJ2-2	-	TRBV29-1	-	CSVTGLNTGELFF
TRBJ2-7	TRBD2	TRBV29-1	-	CSASPGGGSSYEQYF
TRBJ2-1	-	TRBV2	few	CASMGSPSYNEQFF
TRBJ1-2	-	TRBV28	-	CASSLWERADNYGYTF
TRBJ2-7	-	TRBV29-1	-	CSVLGRSNEQYF
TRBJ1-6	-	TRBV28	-	CASSADRTYNSPLHF
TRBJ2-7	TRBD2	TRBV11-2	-	CASSSSVSIAGVNEQYF
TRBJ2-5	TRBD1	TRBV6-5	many	CASSQPGQKETQYF
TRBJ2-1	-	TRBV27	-	CASRRQRVSYEQFF
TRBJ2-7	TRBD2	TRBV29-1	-	CSVEKGLAGSYEQYF
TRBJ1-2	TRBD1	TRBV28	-	CASSRAGTGVHGYTF
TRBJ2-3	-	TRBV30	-	CAYTGRTVDTQYF
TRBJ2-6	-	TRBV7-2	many	CASSLSTGSYGGANVLTF
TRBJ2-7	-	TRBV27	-	CASTHNNYEQYF
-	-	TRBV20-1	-	CSARAGYYEQYF
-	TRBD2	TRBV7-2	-	CASSLTSGRINEQYF
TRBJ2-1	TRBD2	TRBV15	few	CATSRDREGYNEQFF
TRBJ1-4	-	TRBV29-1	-	CSVEDPSRGNEKLFF
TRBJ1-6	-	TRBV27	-	CASRDRPGSPLHF
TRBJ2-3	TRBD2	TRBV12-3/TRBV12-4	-	CASSPGTSGPTDTQYF
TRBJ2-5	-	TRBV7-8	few	CASSLGTGLGETQYF
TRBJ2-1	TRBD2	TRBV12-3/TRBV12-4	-	CASSYGVRGGSNEQFF
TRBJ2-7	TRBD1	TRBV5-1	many	CASSLEQGTVDEQYF
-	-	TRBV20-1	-	CSAMPQGGKTDEQYF
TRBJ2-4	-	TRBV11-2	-	CASSPIRESIQYF
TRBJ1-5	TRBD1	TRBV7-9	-	CASSPDRGDQPQHF
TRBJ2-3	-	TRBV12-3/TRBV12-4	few	CASSPQGAELPDTQYF